The next 10 T cell receptor beta chains were all read from a single sample in a study of control samples from healthy donors and cancer patients. The protocol was immunoSEQ multiplex PCR, while the TCRdb copy is restricted to in-frame clones and leaves out a portion. The repertoire includes 78,000 or so clones, more than 80% of them detected once, and approximately 16% sits in the top ten. Sequencing used blood. The receptor source for this set is a man aged 45-65 years in good health.

The V and J genes are TRBV4-3 and TRBJ2-5, with a tentative D call TRBD2 (5 bases). Trimming pared 3 bases from V and 4 bases from J, leaving 12 bases between. The CDR3 sequence is 14 residues long. Germline values: CDR1 LGHNA, CDR2 YSLEER. CDR3 sequence reads: CASSQDFGPETQYF. CDR3 nucleotides: TGCGCCAGCAGCCAGGACTTTGGTCCAGAGACCCAGTACTTC.

The chain recombines TRBV5-5 with TRBJ2-5; either TRBD1 or TRBD2 may fit D (5 bases each). V lost 3 bases and J lost 5, with 17 bases in between. Germline V gives CDR1 SGHKS, CDR2 YYEKEE (reference sequence). The CDR3 loop spans 15 amino acids. CDR3 sequence reads: CASSSEGTGRETQYF. In nucleotides, the CDR3 is TGTGCCAGCAGCTCGGAAGGCACGGGGCGGGAGACCCAGTACTTC.

V gene TRBV11-2 combines with J gene TRBJ2-1; 10 nucleotides agree with TRBD2. The length of the CDR3 is 14 residues. J lost 13 bases, V lost 0 bases, and 6 bases had no gene match. Germline V gene lookup returns CDR1 SGHAT and CDR2 FQNNGV. The CDR3 is CASSLDSGRPRQFF. CDR3 nucleotide sequence: TGTGCCAGCAGCTTAGATAGCGGGAGGCCCAGACAGTTCTTC.

The chain employs TRBV4-3 and TRBJ2-1; the match to TRBD1 covers 9 bases. Germline CDR1 LGHNA, CDR2 YSLEER. The CDR3 has 14 amino acids. J was trimmed by 5 bases and V by 1 base; bases with no gene match: 0. DNA for the CDR3: TGCGCCAGCAGCCAAGGACAGGGGGACAATGAGCAGTTCTTC. Protein sequence: CASSQGQGDNEQFF.

The genes are TRBV27 and TRBJ2-5; D is unclear. The germline V gene encodes CDR1 MNHEY and CDR2 SMNVEV (reference sequence). Between the trimmed V and J ends, which lost 4 bases and 5 bases, there was a span of 14 bases. The CDR3 sequence is 14 residues long. The chain's CDR3 is CASSSSRYLETQYF. The CDR3 bases are TGTGCCAGCAGTTCCAGCAGGTACTTGGAGACCCAGTACTTC.

The rearrangement uses TRBV27 and TRBJ1-5; weak D call: TRBD1 (6 bases). This CDR3 comprises 14 residues. Germline V CDR1 and CDR2: MNHEY, SMNVEV (reference sequence). Between the trimmed V and J ends, which lost 1 base and 2 bases, there was a span of 6 bases. CDR3: CASSLYRGNQPQHF. For the CDR3, the DNA is TGTGCCAGCAGTTTATACAGGGGCAATCAGCCCCAGCATTTT.

V and J are TRBV5-4 and TRBJ1-2; 8 bases are a match to TRBD1. This CDR3 is 13 amino acids long. Trimming removed 5 bases from V and 8 bases from J; junction bases left unmatched: 8. Looked up from germline, CDR1 is SGHNT and CDR2 is YYREEE (reference sequence). This CDR3 is CASRLTGGGGYTF. CDR3 nucleotide sequence: TGTGCCAGCAGACTAACAGGGGGAGGGGGCTACACCTTC.

CDR3 protein: CASSLSETQYF. The CDR3 region has the DNA TGTGCCAGCAGCTTAAGCGAGACCCAGTACTTC. The chain uses TRBV5-4 and TRBJ2-5; no firm D call. The CDR3 is 11 amino acids. Trimming took off 2 bases at V and 5 bases at J, with 4 bases between the two ends. The germline CDR1 and CDR2 sequences are SGHNT and YYREEE (reference sequence).

This rearrangement joins TRBV29-1 to TRBJ2-1, with D possibly TRBD2 on 6 matching bases. Looked up from germline, CDR1 is SQVTM and CDR2 is ANQGSEA. Trimming took off 8 bases at V and 6 bases at J, with 20 bases between the two ends. This CDR3 contains 14 residues. Written as DNA, the CDR3 is TGCAGCTCAATTATAGCGGTAGGGATCAATGAGCAGTTCTTC. Translation gives CSSIIAVGINEQFF.

The chain employs TRBV18 and TRBJ2-3, with D hard to call. The CDR3 sequence is 14 residues long. The germline V gene has CDR1 KGHSH and CDR2 LQKENI. Trimming stripped 0 bases from V and 3 bases from J, with 7 bases between. As DNA, the CDR3 is TGTGCCAGCTCACCACCGGGCCGAACAGATACGCAGTATTTT. Amino acids: CASSPPGRTDTQYF.